This T cell receptor beta chain was documented in a study of blood T cell repertoires in COVID-19. Study-wide context: The samples span acute and convalescent COVID-19 from the United States, Italy and Spain. T cells, B-cell-depleted T cells, or PBMCs provided the cDNA or gDNA that served as material.

Per the original methods: Amplification from reference gene primers served as the basis for estimated nucleated cell counts. Using immunoSEQ multiplex PCR, the repertoire was profiled, and TCRdb retains in-frame clones only, with some absent. V and J calls and clone size come straight from that table; D and trimming were deduced from the DNA. The sample includes 100,000 to 150,000 clones, more than 75% of them seen just once. CDR3 length: 20 residues. Looked up from germline, CDR1 is SGHRS and CDR2 is YFSETQ. V lost 0 bases, J lost 0 bases, and 19 bases lay in between. This clonotype was obtained from a woman in her 70s with COVID-19, enrolled during active disease. The rearrangement links TRBV5-1 to TRBJ2-6; D might be TRBD2 (5 bases). The sequenced sample consisted of peripheral blood. The CDR3 protein is CASSLGRPGLRVSGANVLTF. In DNA, the CDR3 is TGCGCCAGCAGCTTGGGCCGACCCGGACTTCGCGTCTCTGGGGCCAACGTCCTGACTTTC.